Here is one TCR beta chain with its context. The data originate from a study of T cells in narcolepsy. About the study: Healthy controls were enrolled alongside patients with narcolepsy type 1 or type 2.

The V end lost 1 base, the J end lost 8 bases, and 16 bases lay between the germline ends. This CDR3 is built from 16 residues. Looked up from germline, CDR1 is SGHDT and CDR2 is YYEEEE. Data came from immunoSEQ multiplex PCR; TCRdb stores just in-frame clones and leaves some out. Of about 36,000 clones listed, more than 65% are singletons. V gene TRBV5-6 combines with J gene TRBJ1-6; no definite D call. Sequenced material: memory (CD45RA-) CD4+ T cells from blood. This clonotype was sampled from a human donor in good health. CDR3 nucleotides: TGTGCCAGCAGCTTGATTGCAGGAACTACGGATTCACCCCTCCACTTT. Amino acid sequence: CASSLIAGTTDSPLHF. The full variable domain, rest sourced from reference TRBV5-6 and TRBJ1-6, is DAGVTQSPTHLIKTRGQQVTLRCSPKSGHDTVSWYQQALGQGPQFIFQYYEEEERQRGNFPDRFSGHQFPNYSSELNVNALLLGDSALYLCASSLIAGTTDSPLHFGNGTRLTVT.